This TCR beta chain was sequenced in a study of blood T cell repertoires in COVID-19. Study context: Donors in the United States, Italy and Spain gave samples during acute or convalescent COVID-19. The cDNA or gDNA used as material had been derived from T cells, B-cell-depleted T cells, or PBMCs.

Study processing details: The assay estimated nucleated cells by amplifying reference gene primers. Sequencing used immunoSEQ multiplex PCR; TCRdb keeps in-frame clones, though not all of them. Clone size and the V and J calls come from that table; the DNA yielded D and trimming. Of roughly 6,100 clones listed, roughly 80% are singletons. The CDR3 covers 14 residues. The V end was cut by 0 bases, the J end by 0 bases, with 6 bases between. Germline CDR1 and CDR2: MGHRA and YSYEKL. The clonotype was recovered from a human donor with active COVID-19. The donor label of this sample is uncertain. The specimen was peripheral blood. V gene TRBV4-1 combines with J gene TRBJ2-7, with unresolved D. The CDR3 sequence is CASSQETSSYEQYF. CDR3 nucleotide sequence: TGCGCCAGCAGCCAAGAAACCAGCTCCTACGAGCAGTACTTC.